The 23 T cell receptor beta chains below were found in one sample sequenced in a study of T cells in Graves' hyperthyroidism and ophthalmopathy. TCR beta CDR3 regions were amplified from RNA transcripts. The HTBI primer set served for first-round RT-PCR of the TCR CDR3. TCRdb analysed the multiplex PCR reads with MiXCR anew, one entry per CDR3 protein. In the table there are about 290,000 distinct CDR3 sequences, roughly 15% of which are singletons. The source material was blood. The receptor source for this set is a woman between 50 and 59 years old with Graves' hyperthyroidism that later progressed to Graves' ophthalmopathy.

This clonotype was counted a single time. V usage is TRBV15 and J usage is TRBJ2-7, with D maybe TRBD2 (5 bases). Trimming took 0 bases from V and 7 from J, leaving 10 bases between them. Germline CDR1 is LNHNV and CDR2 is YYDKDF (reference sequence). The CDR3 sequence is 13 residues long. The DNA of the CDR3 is TGTGCCACCAGCAGAGATGGAGGTCGGGAGCAGTACTTC. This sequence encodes CATSRDGGREQYF.

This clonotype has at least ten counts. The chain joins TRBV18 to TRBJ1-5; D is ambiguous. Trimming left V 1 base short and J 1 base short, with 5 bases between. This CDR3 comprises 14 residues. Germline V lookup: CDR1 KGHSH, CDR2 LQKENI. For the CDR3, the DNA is TGTGCCAGCTCACCACTCCCAAGCAATCAGCCCCAGCATTTT. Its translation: CASSPLPSNQPQHF.

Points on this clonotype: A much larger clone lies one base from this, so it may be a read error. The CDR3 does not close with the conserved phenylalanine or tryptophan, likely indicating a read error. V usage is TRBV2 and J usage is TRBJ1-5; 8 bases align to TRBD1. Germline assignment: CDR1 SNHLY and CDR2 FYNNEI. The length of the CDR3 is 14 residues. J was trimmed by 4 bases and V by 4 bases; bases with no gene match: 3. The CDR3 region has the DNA TGTGCCAGCAGTGCCAGGGGGCGGAATCAGCCCCAGCATTCT. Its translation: CASSARGRNQPQHS.

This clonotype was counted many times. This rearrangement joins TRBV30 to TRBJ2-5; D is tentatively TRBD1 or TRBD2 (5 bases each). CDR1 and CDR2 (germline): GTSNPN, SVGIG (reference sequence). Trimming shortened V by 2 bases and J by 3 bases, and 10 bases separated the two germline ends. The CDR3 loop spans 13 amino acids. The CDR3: CAWSRGLEETQYF. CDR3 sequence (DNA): TGTGCCTGGAGTCGGGGCTTAGAAGAGACCCAGTACTTC.

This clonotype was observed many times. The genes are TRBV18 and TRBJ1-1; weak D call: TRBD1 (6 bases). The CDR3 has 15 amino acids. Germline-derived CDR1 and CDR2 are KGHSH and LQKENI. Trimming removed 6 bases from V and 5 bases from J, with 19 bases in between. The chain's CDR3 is CASSSLGGLGTEAFF. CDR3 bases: TGTGCCAGCTCGTCCTTAGGGGGGTTGGGGACTGAAGCTTTCTTT.

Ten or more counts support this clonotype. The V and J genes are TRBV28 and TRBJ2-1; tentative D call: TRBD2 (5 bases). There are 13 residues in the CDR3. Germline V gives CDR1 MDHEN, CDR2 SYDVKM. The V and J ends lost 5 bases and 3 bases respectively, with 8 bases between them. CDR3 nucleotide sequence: TGTGCCAGCAGTCCCGGGGTCTACAATGAGCAGTTCTTC. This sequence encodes CASSPGVYNEQFF.

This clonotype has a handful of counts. The CDR3 DNA sequence: TGTGCCAGTACCCCGAAGCGACAGGGTGGGTACACTGAAGCTTTCTTT. It encodes CASTPKRQGGYTEAFF. The chain recombines TRBV19 with TRBJ1-1; 7 bases are a match to TRBD1. The V and J ends lost 7 bases and 3 bases, in that order; junction bases with no gene match: 14. Germline CDR1 reads LNHDA; CDR2 reads SQIVND (reference sequence). This CDR3 has 16 residues. Combining the CDR3 with reference TRBV19 and TRBJ1-1 gives the whole variable domain DGGITQSPKYLFRKEGQNVTLSCEQNLNHDAMYWYRQDPGQGLRLIYYSQIVNDFQKGDIAEGYSVSREKKESFPLTVTSAQKNPTAFYLCASTPKRQGGYTEAFFGQGTRLTVV.

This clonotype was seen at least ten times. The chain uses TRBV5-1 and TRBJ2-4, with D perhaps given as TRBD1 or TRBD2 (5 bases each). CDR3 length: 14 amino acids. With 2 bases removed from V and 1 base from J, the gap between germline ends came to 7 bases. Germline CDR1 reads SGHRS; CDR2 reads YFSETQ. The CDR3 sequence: CASSFEGAKNIQYF. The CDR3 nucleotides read TGCGCCAGCAGCTTCGAGGGGGCCAAAAACATTCAGTACTTC.

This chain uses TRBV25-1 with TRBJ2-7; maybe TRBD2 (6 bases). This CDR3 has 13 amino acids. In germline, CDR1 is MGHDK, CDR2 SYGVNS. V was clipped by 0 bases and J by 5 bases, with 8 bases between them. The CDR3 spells CASSEYSGHEQYF. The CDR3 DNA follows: TGTGCCAGCAGTGAATATAGCGGACACGAGCAGTACTTC.

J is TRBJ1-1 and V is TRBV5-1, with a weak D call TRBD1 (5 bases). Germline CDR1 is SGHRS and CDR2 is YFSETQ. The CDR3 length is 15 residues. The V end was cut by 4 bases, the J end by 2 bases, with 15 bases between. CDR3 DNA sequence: TGCGCCAGCAGCACCCAGACAGACATTAACACTGAAGCTTTCTTT. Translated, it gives CASSTQTDINTEAFF.

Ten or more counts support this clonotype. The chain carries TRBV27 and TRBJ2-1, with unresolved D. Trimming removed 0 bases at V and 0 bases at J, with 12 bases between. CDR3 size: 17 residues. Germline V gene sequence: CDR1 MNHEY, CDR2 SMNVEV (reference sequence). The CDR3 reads CASSLSIPVSSYNEQFF. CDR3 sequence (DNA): TGTGCCAGCAGTTTATCAATCCCAGTGAGCTCCTACAATGAGCAGTTCTTC.

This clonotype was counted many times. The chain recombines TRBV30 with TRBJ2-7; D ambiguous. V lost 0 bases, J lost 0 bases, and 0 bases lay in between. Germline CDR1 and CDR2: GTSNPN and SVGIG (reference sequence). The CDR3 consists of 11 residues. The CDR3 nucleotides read TGTGCCTGGAGTGTCTCCTACGAGCAGTACTTC. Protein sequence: CAWSVSYEQYF.

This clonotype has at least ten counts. The CDR3 region is CASSFASNIYGYTF. In nucleotides, the CDR3 is TGTGCCAGCAGTTTCGCCAGCAACATCTATGGCTACACCTTC. The chain couples TRBV12-3 or TRBV12-4 to TRBJ1-2; D uncertain. Trimming stripped 3 bases from V and 4 bases from J, with 12 bases between. This CDR3 is built from 14 residues.

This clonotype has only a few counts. CDR3 amino acids: CAISSLADHNEQFF. The CDR3 bases are TGTGCCATCAGTTCCCTAGCGGACCACAATGAGCAGTTCTTC. The V call is TRBV10-3, the J call TRBJ2-1; the match to TRBD2 covers 7 bases. The length of the CDR3 is 14 residues. Germline lookup yields CDR1 ENHRY and CDR2 SYGVKD. V lost 5 bases and J lost 5; bases outside the gene matches: 6.

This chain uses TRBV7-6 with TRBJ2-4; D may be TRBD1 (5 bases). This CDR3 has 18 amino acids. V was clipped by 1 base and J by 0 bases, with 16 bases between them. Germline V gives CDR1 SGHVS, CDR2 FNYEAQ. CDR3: CASSLGPAKGLAKNIQYF. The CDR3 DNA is TGTGCCAGCAGCTTAGGGCCAGCAAAGGGGTTAGCCAAAAACATTCAGTACTTC.

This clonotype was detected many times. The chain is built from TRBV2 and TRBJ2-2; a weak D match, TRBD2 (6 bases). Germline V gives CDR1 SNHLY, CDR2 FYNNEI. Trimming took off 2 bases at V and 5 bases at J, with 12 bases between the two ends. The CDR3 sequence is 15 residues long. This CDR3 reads CASSEWAGLTGELFF. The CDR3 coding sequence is TGTGCCAGCAGTGAATGGGCGGGATTAACCGGGGAGCTGTTTTTT.

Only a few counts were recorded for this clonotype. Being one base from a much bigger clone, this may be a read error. CDR3 region: CNKWVANQETRYF. The CDR3 nucleotides are TGCAATAAATGGGTCGCCAATCAGGAGACCCGGTACTTC. The chain combines TRBV20-1 with TRBJ2-5; D not certain. Germline V gives CDR1 DFQATT, CDR2 SNEGSKA (reference sequence). This CDR3 contains 13 residues.

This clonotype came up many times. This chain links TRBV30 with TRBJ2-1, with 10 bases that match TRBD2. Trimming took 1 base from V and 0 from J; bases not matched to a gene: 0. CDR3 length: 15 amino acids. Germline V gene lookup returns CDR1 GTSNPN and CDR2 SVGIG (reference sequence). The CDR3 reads CAWSASGSSYNEQFF. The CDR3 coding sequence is TGTGCCTGGAGTGCTAGCGGGAGCTCCTACAATGAGCAGTTCTTC. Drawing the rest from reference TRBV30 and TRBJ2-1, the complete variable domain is SQTIHQWPATLVQPVGSPLSLECTVEGTSNPNLYWYRQAAGRGLQLLFYSVGIGQISSEVPQNLSASRPQDRQFILSSKKLLLSDSGFYLCAWSASGSSYNEQFFGPGTRLTVL.

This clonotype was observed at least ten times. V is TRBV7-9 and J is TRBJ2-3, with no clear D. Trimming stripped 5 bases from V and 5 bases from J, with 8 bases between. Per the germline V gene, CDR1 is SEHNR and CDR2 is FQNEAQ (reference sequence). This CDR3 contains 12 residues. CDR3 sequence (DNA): TGTGCCAGCAGCCCCTCGGAAGATACGCAGTATTTT. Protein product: CASSPSEDTQYF.

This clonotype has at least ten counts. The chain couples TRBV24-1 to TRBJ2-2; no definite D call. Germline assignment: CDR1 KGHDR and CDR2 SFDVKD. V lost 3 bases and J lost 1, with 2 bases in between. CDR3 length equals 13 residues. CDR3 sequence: CATSDRNTGELFF. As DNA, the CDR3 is TGTGCCACCAGTGATAGGAACACCGGGGAGCTGTTTTTT.

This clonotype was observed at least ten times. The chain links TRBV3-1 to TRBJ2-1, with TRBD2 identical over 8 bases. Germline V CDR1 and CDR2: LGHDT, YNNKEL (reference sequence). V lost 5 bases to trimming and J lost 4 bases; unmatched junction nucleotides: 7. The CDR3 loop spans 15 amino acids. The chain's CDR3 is CASSSAAGGYNEQFF. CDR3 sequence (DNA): TGTGCCAGCAGCTCAGCGGCGGGAGGTTACAATGAGCAGTTCTTC.

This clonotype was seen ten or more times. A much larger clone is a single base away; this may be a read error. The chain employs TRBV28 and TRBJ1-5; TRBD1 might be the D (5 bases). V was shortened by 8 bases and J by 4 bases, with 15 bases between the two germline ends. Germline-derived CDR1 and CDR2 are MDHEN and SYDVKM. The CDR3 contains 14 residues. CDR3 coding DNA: TGTGCCAGCGGTCAGTGGGGGGGGAATCAGCCCCAGCATTTT. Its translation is CASGQWGGNQPQHF.

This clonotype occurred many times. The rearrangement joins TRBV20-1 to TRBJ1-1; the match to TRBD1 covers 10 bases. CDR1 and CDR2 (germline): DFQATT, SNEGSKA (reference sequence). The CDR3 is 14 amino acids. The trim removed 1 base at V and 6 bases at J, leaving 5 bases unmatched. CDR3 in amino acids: CSARVGTGVAEAFF. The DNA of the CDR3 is TGCAGTGCTAGAGTAGGGACAGGGGTCGCTGAAGCTTTCTTT.